What follows describes a single TCR beta chain. Its antigen is not known. Measured with immunoSEQ multiplex PCR; TCRdb has only the in-frame clones, and not every one. The sample has around 26,000 clones, around nine tenths seen once. The sample is drawn from a study of OX40 agonist ivuxolimab in advanced cancers. Looking at the study overall: Patients received ivuxolimab, an intravenous treatment, every 2 weeks at 0.01 to 10 mg/kg. Overall study findings and caveats: Among the lowest peripheral clonal expansion occurred in 0.1-3.0 mg/kg partial responders. CD8+ T cells averaged more expanded clones than CD4+. Both blood CD4+ and CD8+ T cells showed clonal growth by week 6 at 0.1 to 3.0 mg/kg.

The V gene end was trimmed by 5 bases and the J gene end by 4 bases; junction bases not matched to a gene: 7. Per germline, CDR1 MNHEY and CDR2 SMNVEV (reference sequence). The CDR3 contains 17 residues. This clonotype was obtained from an adult with an advanced solid tumor such as melanoma, head and neck, liver or kidney cancer. V gene TRBV27 combines with J gene TRBJ2-1; 14 bases align to TRBD2. Source: CD4+ or CD8+ T cells sorted from blood, taken in a trial of the OX40 agonist ivuxolimab. CDR3 sequence: CASSPGLAGVGYNEQFF. The CDR3 nucleotides read TGTGCCAGCAGTCCGGGACTAGCGGGAGTAGGGTACAATGAGCAGTTCTTC.